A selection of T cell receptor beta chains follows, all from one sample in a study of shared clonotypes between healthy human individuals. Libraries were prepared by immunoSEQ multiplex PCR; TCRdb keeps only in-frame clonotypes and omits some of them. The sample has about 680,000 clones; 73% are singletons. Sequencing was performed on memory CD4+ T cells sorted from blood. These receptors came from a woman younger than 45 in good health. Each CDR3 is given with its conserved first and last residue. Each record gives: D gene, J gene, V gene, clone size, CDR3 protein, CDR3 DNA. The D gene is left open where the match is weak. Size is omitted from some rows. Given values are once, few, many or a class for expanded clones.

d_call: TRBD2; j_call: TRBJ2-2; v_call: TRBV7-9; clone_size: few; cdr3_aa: CASSLPLAGGPTGELFF; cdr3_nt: TGTGCCAGCAGCTTGCCGCTAGCGGGAGGGCCAACCGGGGAGCTGTTTTTT
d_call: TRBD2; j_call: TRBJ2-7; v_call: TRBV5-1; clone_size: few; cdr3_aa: CASSLVGSGDSYEQYF; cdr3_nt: TGCGCCAGCAGCTTGGTTGGTAGCGGGGATTCCTACGAGCAGTACTTC
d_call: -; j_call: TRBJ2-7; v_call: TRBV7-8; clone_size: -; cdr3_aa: CASSSSGSFYEQYF; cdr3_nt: TGTGCCAGCAGCTCCAGCGGGTCCTTCTACGAGCAGTACTTC
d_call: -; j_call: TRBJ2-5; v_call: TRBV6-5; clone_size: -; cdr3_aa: CASSYGGAGTQYF; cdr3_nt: TGTGCCAGCAGTTACGGGGGGGCGGGGACCCAGTACTTC
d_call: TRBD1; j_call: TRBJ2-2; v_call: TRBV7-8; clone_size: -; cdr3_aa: CASSLDRRLSKTGELFF; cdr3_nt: TGTGCCAGCAGCTTGGACAGGCGGCTGTCCAAGACCGGGGAGCTGTTTTTT
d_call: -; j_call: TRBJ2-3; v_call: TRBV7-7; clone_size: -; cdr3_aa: CASSLQLTDTQYF; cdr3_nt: TGTGCCAGCAGCTTACAGCTCACAGATACGCAGTATTTT
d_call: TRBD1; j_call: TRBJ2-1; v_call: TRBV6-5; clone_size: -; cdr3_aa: CASSGTDGNEQFF; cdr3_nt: TGTGCCAGCTCCGGGACAGACGGGAATGAGCAGTTCTTC
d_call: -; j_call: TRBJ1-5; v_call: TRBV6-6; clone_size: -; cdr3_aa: CASSQLTGNQPQHF; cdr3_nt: TGTGCCAGCAGTCAATTGACGGGAAATCAGCCCCAGCATTTT
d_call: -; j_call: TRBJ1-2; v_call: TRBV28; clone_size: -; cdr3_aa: CASSPEQRLHPAGGYGYTF; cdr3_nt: TGTGCCAGCAGCCCTGAACAGCGCCTCCACCCCGCAGGAGGCTATGGCTACACCTTC
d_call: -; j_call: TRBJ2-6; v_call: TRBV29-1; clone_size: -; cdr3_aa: CSVRSGANVLTF; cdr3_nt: TGCAGCGTACGTTCTGGGGCCAACGTCCTGACTTTC
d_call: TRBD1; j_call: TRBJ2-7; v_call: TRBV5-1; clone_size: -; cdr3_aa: CASSFPMGSTGVYEQYF; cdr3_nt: TGCGCCAGCAGCTTCCCGATGGGCAGCACAGGGGTCTACGAGCAGTACTTC
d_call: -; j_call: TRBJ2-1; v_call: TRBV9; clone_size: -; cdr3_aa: CASSVAGGPFSYNEQFF; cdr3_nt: TGTGCCAGCAGCGTAGCGGGGGGCCCTTTCTCCTACAATGAGCAGTTCTTC
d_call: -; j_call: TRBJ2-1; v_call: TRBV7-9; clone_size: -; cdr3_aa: CASSLAGGIEQFF; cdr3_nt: TGTGCCAGCAGCTTAGCTGGGGGGATTGAGCAGTTCTTC
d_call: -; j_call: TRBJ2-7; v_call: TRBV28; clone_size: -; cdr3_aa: CASSFLSYEQYF; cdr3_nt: TGTGCCAGCAGTTTCCTATCCTACGAGCAGTACTTC
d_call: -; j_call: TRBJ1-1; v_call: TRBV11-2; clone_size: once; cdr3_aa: CASSLDRQPNTEAFF; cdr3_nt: TGTGCCAGCAGCTTAGATAGGCAGCCGAACACTGAAGCTTTCTTT
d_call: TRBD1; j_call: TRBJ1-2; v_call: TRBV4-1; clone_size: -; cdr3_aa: CASSLPTGNYGYTF; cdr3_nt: TGCGCCAGCAGCCTTCCGACAGGGAACTATGGCTACACCTTC
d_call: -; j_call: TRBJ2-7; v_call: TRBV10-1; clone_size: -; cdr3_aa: CASSERTSYEQYF; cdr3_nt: TGCGCCAGCAGTGAGCGTACAAGTTACGAGCAGTACTTC
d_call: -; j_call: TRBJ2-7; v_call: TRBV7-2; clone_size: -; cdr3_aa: CASSPVMRGGEQYF; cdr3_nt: TGTGCCAGCAGCCCGGTGATGAGGGGCGGCGAGCAGTACTTC
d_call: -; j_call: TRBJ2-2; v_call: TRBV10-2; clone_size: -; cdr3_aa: CASSPTSPLGELFF; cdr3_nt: TGCGCCAGCAGTCCGACTAGTCCCCTCGGGGAGCTGTTTTTT
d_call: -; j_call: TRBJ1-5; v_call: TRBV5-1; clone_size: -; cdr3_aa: CASSLGMGVNQPQHF; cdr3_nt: TGCGCCAGCAGCTTGGGTATGGGGGTCAATCAGCCCCAGCATTTT
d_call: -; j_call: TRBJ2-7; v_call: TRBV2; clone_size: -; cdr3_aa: CASSVSGSYEQYF; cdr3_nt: TGTGCCAGCAGTGTAAGCGGTTCCTACGAGCAGTACTTC
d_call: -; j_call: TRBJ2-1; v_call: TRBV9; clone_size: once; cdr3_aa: CASSVLGAPSNEQFF; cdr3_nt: TGTGCCAGCAGCGTCTTGGGGGCCCCATCCAATGAGCAGTTCTTC